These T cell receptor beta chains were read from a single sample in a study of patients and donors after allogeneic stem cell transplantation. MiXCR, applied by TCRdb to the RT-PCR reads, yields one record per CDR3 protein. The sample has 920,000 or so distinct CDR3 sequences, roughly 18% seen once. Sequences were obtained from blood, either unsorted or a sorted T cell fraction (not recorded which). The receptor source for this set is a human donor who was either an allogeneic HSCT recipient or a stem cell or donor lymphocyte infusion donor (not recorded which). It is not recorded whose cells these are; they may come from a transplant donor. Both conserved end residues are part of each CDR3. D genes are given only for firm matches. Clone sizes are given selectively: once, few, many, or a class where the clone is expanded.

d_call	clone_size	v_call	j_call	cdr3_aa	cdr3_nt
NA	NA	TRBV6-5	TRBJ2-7	CASSYAGHHEQYF	TGTGCCAGCAGTTACGCGGGGCACCACGAGCAGTACTTC
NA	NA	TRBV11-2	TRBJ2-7	CASSLFAGRVSTLEQYF	TGTGCCAGCAGCTTATTCGCTGGCAGGGTATCGACGTTGGAGCAGTACTTC
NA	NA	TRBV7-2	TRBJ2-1	CASSLAGSTQNQFF	TGTGCCAGCAGCTTAGCTGGCAGCACCCAAAATCAGTTCTTC
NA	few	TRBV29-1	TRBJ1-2	CSVEVWSGYTF	TGCAGCGTTGAGGTATGGTCCGGCTACACCTTC
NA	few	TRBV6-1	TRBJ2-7	CASTQWGKAYEQYF	TGTGCCAGCACCCAATGGGGGAAGGCCTACGAGCAGTACTTC
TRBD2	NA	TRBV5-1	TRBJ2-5	CASSLVSGRAKTQYF	TGCGCCAGCAGCTTGGTTAGCGGGAGGGCCAAGACCCAGTACTTC
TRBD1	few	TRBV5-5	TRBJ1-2	CASSPGTALNYGYTF	TGTGCCAGCAGCCCAGGGACAGCACTGAACTATGGCTACACCTTC
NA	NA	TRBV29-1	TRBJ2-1	CSVDYSSNEQFF	TGCAGCGTTGATTACTCTTCGAATGAGCAGTTCTTC
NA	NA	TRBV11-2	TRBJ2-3	CASSRSRLAMGTDTQYF	TGTGCCAGCAGCCGCTCTCGGCTAGCGATGGGCACAGATACGCAGTATTTT
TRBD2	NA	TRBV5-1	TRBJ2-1	CASSPHGLAEIYNEQFF	TGCGCCAGCAGTCCTCACGGACTAGCGGAGATCTACAATGAGCAGTTCTTC
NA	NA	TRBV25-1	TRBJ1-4	CASSESRLSRKLFF	TGTGCCAGCAGTGAAAGTCGGTTATCTCGGAAACTGTTTTTT
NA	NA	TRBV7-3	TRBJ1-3	CASSSPPSNTIYF	TGTGCCAGCAGCTCCCCCCCGTCAAACACCATATATTTT
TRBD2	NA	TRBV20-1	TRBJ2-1	CSARLSGGYNEQFF	TGCAGTGCTAGACTTAGCGGGGGTTACAATGAGCAGTTCTTC
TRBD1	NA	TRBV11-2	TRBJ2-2	CASSQPPGQGRFGELFF	TGTGCCAGCAGCCAACCCCCCGGACAGGGACGTTTCGGGGAGCTGTTTTTT
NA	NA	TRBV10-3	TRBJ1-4	CAISEGQGTNEKLFF	TGTGCCATCAGTGAAGGGCAGGGGACTAATGAAAAACTGTTTTTT
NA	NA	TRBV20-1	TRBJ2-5	CSAPRQKRETQYF	TGCAGTGCCCCCAGGCAGAAAAGGGAGACCCAGTACTTC
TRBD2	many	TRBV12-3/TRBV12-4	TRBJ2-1	CASSLGRGSGGPKQFF	TGTGCCAGCAGTTTAGGCCGCGGTAGCGGGGGTCCTAAGCAGTTCTTC
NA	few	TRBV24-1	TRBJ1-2	CATSDQTGPAGYTF	TGTGCCACCAGTGACCAGACAGGTCCGGCGGGCTACACCTTC
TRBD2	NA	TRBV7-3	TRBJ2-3	CASSLIRRGGPDTQYF	TGTGCCAGCAGCTTAATTAGGCGGGGGGGCCCAGATACGCAGTATTTT
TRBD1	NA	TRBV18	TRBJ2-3	CASSRPQPGGGTDTQYF	TGTGCCAGCTCACGGCCCCAACCAGGGGGCGGTACAGATACGCAGTATTTT
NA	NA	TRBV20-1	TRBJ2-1	CSAIHRRSSYNEQFF	TGCAGTGCTATCCATAGACGGAGCTCCTACAATGAGCAGTTCTTC
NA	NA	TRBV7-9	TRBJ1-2	CASTPWLRVGYTF	TGTGCCAGCACCCCATGGTTGAGGGTTGGCTACACCTTC
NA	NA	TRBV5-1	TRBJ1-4	CASSWDTKGTNEKLFF	TGCGCCAGCAGCTGGGACACCAAAGGGACTAATGAAAAACTGTTTTTT
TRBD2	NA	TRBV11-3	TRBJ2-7	CASSLPRGTSATYEQYF	TGTGCCAGCAGCTTACCCCGGGGGACTAGCGCGACCTACGAGCAGTACTTC
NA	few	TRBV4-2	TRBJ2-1	CASSQVSEGYNEQFF	TGTGCCAGCAGCCAAGTCAGCGAGGGCTACAATGAGCAGTTCTTC
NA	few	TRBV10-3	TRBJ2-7	CAISEMGDPNDYEQYF	TGTGCCATCAGTGAGATGGGGGACCCAAACGACTACGAGCAGTACTTC
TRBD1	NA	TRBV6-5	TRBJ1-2	CASSYSDGTGAFRKGYTF	TGTGCCAGCAGTTACTCGGACGGGACAGGGGCCTTTCGGAAGGGCTACACCTTC
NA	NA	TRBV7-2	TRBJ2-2	CASSSLLIGELFF	TGTGCCAGCAGCAGCCTTCTTATTGGGGAGCTGTTTTTT
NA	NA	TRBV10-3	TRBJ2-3	CAISGPNSDTQYF	TGTGCCATCAGTGGTCCTAACTCAGATACGCAGTATTTT
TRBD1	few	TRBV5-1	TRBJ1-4	CASSNRQGRNEKLFF	TGCGCCAGCAGTAATAGACAGGGCCGTAATGAAAAACTGTTTTTT
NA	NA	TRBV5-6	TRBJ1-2	CASSITPSGTDYGYTF	TGTGCCAGCAGCATAACCCCCTCCGGGACGGACTATGGCTACACCTTC
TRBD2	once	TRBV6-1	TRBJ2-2	CASRLAGAPGGELFF	TGTGCCAGCAGGCTAGCGGGGGCCCCGGGGGGGGAGCTGTTTTTT
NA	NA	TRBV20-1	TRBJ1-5	CSASRGNQAQHF	TGCAGTGCTAGTAGGGGGAATCAAGCCCAGCATTTT
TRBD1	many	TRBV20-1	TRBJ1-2	CSARVRDRINYGYTF	TGCAGTGCTAGGGTTCGGGACAGAATTAACTATGGCTACACCTTC
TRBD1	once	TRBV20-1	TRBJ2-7	CSTLTGELNEQYF	TGCAGTACACTGACAGGGGAGTTGAACGAGCAGTACTTC
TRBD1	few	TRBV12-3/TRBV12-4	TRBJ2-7	CASSFLGGRDRDYEQYF	TGTGCCAGCAGTTTTCTTGGGGGCCGGGACAGGGACTACGAGCAGTACTTC
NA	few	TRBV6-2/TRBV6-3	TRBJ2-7	CASSYKGTIYEQYF	TGTGCCAGCAGTTACAAGGGGACAATCTACGAGCAGTACTTC
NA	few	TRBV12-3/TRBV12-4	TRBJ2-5	CASSSGPLQETQYF	TGTGCCAGCAGTTCGGGACCCCTACAAGAGACCCAGTACTTC
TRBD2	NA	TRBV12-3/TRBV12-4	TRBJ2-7	CASSPLAGGPSYEQYF	TGTGCCAGCAGCCCTCTAGCGGGGGGCCCCTCCTACGAGCAGTACTTC
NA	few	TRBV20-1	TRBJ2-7	CSARDQGFGSTYEQYF	TGCAGTGCTAGAGATCAAGGTTTTGGCAGCACCTACGAGCAGTACTTC
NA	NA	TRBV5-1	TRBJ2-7	CASSLAQTSGDTYEQYF	TGCGCCAGCAGCTTGGCCCAAACGTCAGGGGATACATACGAGCAGTACTTC
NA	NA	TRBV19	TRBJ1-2	CASSIAILGYTF	TGTGCCAGTAGTATCGCGATCCTAGGCTACACCTTC
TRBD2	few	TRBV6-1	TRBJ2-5	CASRGLAGEGTQYF	TGTGCCAGCAGGGGACTAGCGGGAGAAGGTACCCAGTACTTC
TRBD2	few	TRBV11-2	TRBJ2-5	CASRKVREGWRETQYF	TGTGCCAGCAGAAAAGTGCGGGAGGGCTGGAGGGAGACCCAGTACTTC
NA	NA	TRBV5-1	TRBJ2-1	CASRTFSLAGNNEQFF	TGCGCCAGCAGGACCTTTTCTCTGGCAGGAAACAATGAGCAGTTCTTC
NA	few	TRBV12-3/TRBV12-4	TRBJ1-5	CASSFIQTNNQPQHF	TGTGCCAGCAGTTTTATACAAACTAACAATCAGCCCCAGCATTTT
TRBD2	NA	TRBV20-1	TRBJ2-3	CSAPLGSGRTDTQYF	TGCAGTGCCCCGCTGGGGAGCGGGAGGACAGATACGCAGTATTTT
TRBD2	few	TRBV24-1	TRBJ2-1	CATSDPPGLAGNEQFF	TGTGCCACCAGTGATCCACCGGGACTAGCGGGGAATGAGCAGTTCTTC
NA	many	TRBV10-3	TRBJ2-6	CATSTGVLNSGANVLTF	TGTGCCACCTCGACTGGGGTCCTAAACTCTGGGGCCAACGTCCTGACTTTC
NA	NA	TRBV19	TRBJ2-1	CASSIRGTREQFF	TGTGCCAGTAGTATAAGGGGGACCCGTGAGCAGTTCTTC
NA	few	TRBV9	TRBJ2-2	CASSVGPGGSGELFF	TGTGCCAGCAGCGTAGGCCCTGGGGGCTCCGGGGAGCTGTTTTTT
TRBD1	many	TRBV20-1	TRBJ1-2	CSARGDRANYGYTF	TGCAGTGCTAGAGGCGACAGGGCTAACTATGGCTACACCTTC